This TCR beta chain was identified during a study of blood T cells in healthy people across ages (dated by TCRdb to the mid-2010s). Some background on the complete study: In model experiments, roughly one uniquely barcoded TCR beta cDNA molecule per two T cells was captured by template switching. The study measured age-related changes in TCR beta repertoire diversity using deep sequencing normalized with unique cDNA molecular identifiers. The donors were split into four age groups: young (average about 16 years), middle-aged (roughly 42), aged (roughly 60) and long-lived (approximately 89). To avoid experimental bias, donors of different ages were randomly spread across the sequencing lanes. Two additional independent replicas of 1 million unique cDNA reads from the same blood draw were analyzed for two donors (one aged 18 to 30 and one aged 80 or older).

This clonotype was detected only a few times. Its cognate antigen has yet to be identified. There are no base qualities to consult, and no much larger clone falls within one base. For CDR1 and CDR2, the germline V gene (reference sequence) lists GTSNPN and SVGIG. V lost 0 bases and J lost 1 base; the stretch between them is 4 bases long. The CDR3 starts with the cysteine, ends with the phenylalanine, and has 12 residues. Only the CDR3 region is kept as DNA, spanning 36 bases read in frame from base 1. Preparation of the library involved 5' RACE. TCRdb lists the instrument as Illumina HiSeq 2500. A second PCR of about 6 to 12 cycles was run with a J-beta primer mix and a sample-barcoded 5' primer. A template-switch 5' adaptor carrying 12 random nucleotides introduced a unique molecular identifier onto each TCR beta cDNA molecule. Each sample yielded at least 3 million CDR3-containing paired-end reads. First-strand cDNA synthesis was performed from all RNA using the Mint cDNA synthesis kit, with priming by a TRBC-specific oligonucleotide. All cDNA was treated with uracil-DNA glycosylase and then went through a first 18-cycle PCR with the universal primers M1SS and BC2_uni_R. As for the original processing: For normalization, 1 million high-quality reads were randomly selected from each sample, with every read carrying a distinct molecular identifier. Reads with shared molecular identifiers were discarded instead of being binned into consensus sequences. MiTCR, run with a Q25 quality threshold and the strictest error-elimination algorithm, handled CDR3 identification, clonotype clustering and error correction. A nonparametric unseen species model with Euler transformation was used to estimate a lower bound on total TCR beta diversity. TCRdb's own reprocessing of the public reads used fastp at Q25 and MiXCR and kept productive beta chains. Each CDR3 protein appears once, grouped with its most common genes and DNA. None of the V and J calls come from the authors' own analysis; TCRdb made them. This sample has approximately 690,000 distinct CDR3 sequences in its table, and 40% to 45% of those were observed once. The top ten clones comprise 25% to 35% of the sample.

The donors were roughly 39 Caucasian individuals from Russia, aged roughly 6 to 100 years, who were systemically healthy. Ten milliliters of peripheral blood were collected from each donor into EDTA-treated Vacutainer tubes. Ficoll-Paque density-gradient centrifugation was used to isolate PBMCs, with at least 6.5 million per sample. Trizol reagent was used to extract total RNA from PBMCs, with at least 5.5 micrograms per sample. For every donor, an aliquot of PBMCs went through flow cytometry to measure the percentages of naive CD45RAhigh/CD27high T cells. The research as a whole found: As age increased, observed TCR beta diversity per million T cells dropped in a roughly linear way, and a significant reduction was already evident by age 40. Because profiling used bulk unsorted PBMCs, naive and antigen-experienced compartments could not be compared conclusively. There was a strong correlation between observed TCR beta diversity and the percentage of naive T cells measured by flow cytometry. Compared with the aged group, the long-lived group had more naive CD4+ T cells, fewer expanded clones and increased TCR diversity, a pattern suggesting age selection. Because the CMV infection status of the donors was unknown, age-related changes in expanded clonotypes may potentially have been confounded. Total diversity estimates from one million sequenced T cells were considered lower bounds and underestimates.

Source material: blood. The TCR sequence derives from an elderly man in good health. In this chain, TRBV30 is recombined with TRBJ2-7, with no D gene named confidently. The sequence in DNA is TGTGCCTGGAGTGTACTTTCCTACGAGCAGTACTTC. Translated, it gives CAWSVLSYEQYF.